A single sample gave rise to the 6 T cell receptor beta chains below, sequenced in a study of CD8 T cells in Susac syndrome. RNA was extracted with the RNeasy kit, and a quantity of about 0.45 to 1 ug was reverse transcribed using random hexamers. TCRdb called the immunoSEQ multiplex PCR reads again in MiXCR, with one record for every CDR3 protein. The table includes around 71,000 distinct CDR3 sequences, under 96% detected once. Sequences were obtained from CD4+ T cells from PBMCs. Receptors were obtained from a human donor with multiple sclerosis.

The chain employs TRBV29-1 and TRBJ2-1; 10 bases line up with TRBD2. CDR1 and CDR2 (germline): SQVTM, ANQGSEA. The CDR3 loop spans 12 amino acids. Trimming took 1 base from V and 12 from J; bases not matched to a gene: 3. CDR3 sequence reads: CSVEAEREGQFF. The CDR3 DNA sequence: TGCAGCGTTGAAGCCGAGCGGGAGGGGCAGTTCTTC.

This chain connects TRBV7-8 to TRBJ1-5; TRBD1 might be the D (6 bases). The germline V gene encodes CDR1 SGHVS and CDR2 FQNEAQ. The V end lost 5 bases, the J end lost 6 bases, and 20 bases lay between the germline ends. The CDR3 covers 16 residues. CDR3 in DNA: TGTGCCAGCAGCCCGAACAGGACAGTTATCAGTCAGCCCCAGCATTTT. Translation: CASSPNRTVISQPQHF.

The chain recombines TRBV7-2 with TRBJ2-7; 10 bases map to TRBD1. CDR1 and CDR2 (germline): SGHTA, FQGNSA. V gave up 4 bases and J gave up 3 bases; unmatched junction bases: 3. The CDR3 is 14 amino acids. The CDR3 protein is CASSWDRGGYEQYF. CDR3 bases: TGTGCCAGCAGCTGGGACAGGGGCGGCTACGAGCAGTACTTC.

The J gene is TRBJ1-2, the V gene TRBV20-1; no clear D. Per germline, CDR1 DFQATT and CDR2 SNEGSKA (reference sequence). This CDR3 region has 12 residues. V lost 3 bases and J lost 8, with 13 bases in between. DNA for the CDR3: TGCAGTGCTAGGAGCCTGGCCCAAGGCTACACCTTC. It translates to CSARSLAQGYTF.

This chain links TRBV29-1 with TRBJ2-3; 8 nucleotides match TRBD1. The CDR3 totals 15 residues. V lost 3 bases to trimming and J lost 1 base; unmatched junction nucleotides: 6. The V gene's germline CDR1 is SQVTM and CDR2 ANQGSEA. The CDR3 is CSVDATGVGTDTQYF. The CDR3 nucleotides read TGCAGCGTTGACGCGACAGGGGTGGGCACAGATACGCAGTATTTT.

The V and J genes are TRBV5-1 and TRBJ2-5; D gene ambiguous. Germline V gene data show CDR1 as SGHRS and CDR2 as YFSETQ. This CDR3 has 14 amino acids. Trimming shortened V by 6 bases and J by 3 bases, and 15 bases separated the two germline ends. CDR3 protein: CASTIMAGKETQYF. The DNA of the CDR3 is TGCGCCAGCACCATCATGGCAGGAAAAGAGACCCAGTACTTC.